This T cell receptor beta chain is from a study of monozygotic twins with inflammatory bowel disease. TCRdb reprocessed the 5' RACE reads and keeps a single row for each CDR3 protein, giving no DNA. The specimen's table records approximately 400,000 distinct CDR3 sequences. The CDR3 is 15 amino acids. Looked up from germline, CDR1 is MNHNS and CDR2 is SASEGT. Sequencing input: blood. The clonotype comes from a human donor with ulcerative colitis or Crohn's disease, or a healthy co-twin of an affected twin (not recorded which). The V gene is TRBV6-1, the J gene TRBJ1-3. CDR3 residues: CASSVSGITGNTIYF.